This T cell receptor (beta chain) comes out of a study of blood T cells in healthy people across ages. About the study: Per two T cells, about one barcoded beta molecule was captured through template switching. Notes on the study in general: Researchers deemed the diversity estimates from one million T cells underestimates. Per-million-T-cell TCR beta diversity fell roughly linearly with age. Higher diversity and more naive CD4+ cells were features of long-lived donors, compared to aged donors.

This clonotype showed up just a few times. Its antigen remains unidentified. Primed by a sample-barcoded 5' primer and a J-beta primer mix, a second PCR proceeded for roughly 6 to 12 cycles. MiXCR, run by TCRdb on the 5' RACE reads, gives a single entry per CDR3 protein. The table lists fewer than 900,000 distinct CDR3 sequences, about 37% of them singletons. V shed 2 bases and J 7 bases; nucleotides not matched to a gene: 10. Germline V CDR1 and CDR2: SNHLY, FYNNEI. The CDR3 has 15 residues. Specimen: blood. The chain has TRBV2 and TRBJ1-2; 7 nucleotides align to TRBD1. The TCR was taken from a man aged 18 to 29 in good health. The CDR3 DNA reads TGTGCCAGCAGTGAACAGGCAGGGGGTCTGAGTGGCTACACCTTC. Protein sequence: CASSEQAGGLSGYTF.